The source of this T cell receptor (beta chain) is a study of T cells after yellow fever vaccination. Study-level findings and limits: Abundant clonotypes (contaminants from the bulk population) could be present in FACS-sorted repertoires. Relatively few clonotypes were ones that appeared in both CD4 and CD8 compartments. Most primary-vaccination clones reappeared after the booster (approximately 95% CD4, more than 70% CD8).

The CDR3 loop spans 15 amino acids. The V and J ends lost 8 bases and 4 bases, in that order; junction bases with no gene match: 9. Looked up from germline, CDR1 is MNHEY and CDR2 is SMNVEV (reference sequence). Each CDR3 protein is one row after TCRdb ran MiXCR on the 5' RACE reads. The repertoire consists of approximately 300,000 distinct CDR3 sequences, with approximately 9% occurring once and the leading ten covering 15% to 20%. Remarks on this clonotype: Its antigen is as yet unknown.

This receptor was obtained from a young man who received the YFV17D yellow fever vaccine. The sample in question was PBMCs, obtained on the day of the first yellow fever vaccination. The chain links TRBV27 to TRBJ2-3; the match to TRBD1 covers 10 bases. CDR3 protein: CASADRGLSADTQYF. CDR3 nucleotides: TGTGCCAGCGCCGACAGGGGGCTGAGCGCAGATACGCAGTATTTT.